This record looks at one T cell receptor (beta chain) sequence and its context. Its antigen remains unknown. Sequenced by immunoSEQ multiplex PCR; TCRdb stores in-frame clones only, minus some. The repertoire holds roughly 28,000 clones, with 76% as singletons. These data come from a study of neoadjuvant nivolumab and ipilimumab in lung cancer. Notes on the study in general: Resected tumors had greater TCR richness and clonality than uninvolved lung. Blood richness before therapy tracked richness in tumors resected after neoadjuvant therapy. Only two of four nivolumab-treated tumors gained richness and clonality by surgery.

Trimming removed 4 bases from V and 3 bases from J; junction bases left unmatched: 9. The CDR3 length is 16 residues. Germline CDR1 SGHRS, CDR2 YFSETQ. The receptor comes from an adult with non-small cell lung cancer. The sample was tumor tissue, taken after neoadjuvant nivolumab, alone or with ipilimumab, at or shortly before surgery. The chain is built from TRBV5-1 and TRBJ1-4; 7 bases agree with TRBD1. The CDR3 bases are TGCGCCAGCAGCCGCGGGACAGTCGGCCCTAATGAAAAACTGTTTTTT. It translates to CASSRGTVGPNEKLFF.